What follows are 23 T cell receptor beta chains derived from one specimen sequenced in a study of response to subunit inactivated influenza vaccine. TCRdb redid the calling of the RT-PCR reads with MiXCR, one entry per CDR3 protein. The table lists 530,000 or so distinct CDR3 sequences, about 25% of them singletons, with 1.5% to 2% in the top ten. The sequences come from CD4+ T cells sorted from PBMCs, collected roughly 5 days after vaccination. Receptors were obtained from a man aged 50 to 60 who received an inactivated influenza vaccine.

The chain is built from TRBV12-3 or TRBV12-4 and TRBJ1-4; TRBD1 matches 7 bases. The V gene end was trimmed by 6 bases and the J gene end by 8 bases; junction bases not matched to a gene: 6. This CDR3 is built from 13 residues. CDR3 sequence: CASSGQAREKLFF. The CDR3 DNA follows: TGTGCCAGCAGCGGACAGGCCAGAGAAAAACTGTTTTTT.

This clonotype has only a few counts. This chain connects TRBV6-2 or TRBV6-3 to TRBJ2-3; D gene uncertain. V lost 3 bases, J lost 14 bases, and 15 bases lay in between. There are 12 residues in the CDR3. CDR1 MNHEY and CDR2 SVGEGT come from the germline V gene. CDR3: CASSYGNISPYF. In DNA, the CDR3 is TGTGCCAGCAGTTATGGAAACATTAGCCCGTATTTT.

This chain links TRBV12-3 or TRBV12-4 with TRBJ2-5; the match to TRBD2 covers 7 bases. J was trimmed by 4 bases and V by 2 bases; bases with no gene match: 1. This CDR3 has 13 amino acids. The CDR3 nucleotides are TGTGCCAGCAGTTTAAGGACTAGAGAGACCCAGTACTTC. Translated, it gives CASSLRTRETQYF.

The CDR3 nucleotides read TGTGCCAGCAGCCAGGGGTCCTCCTACGAGCAGTACTTC. Encoded protein: CASSQGSSYEQYF. This chain uses TRBV16 with TRBJ2-7; D gene ambiguous. Between the trimmed V and J ends, which lost 3 bases and 0 bases, there was a span of 6 bases. The germline gives CDR1 KGHSY, CDR2 FQNENV. There are 13 residues in the CDR3.

The V and J genes are TRBV6-1 and TRBJ1-4; D not certain. Per the germline V gene, CDR1 is MNHNS and CDR2 is SASEGT. CDR3 length equals 14 residues. V was pared by 4 bases and J by 6 bases, with 12 bases between. The CDR3 protein is CASSVFGGDEKLFF. Here the CDR3 DNA reads TGTGCCAGCAGTGTTTTCGGAGGTGATGAAAAACTGTTTTTT.

The rearrangement joins TRBV10-2 to TRBJ2-2, with 7 bases matching TRBD2. V shed 4 bases, J shed 1 base, and the junction held 6 bases outside the gene matches. Germline values: CDR1 WSHSY, CDR2 SAAADI. The CDR3 consists of 16 residues. The CDR3 spells CASSVRRGKNTGELFF. In DNA form, the CDR3 reads TGCGCCAGCAGTGTACGGCGGGGGAAGAACACCGGGGAGCTGTTTTTT.

J is TRBJ2-2 and V is TRBV6-1, with D unresolved. This CDR3 comprises 16 residues. Trimming cost V 3 bases and J 2 bases, with 13 bases left between them. Germline V gene sequence: CDR1 MNHNS, CDR2 SASEGT. The CDR3: CASSEGVRRNTGELFF. CDR3 in DNA: TGTGCCAGCAGTGAGGGTGTCCGGAGAAACACCGGGGAGCTGTTTTTT.

This clonotype was seen a handful of times. The V and J genes are TRBV11-2 and TRBJ2-6; D call uncertain. CDR3 size: 18 residues. CDR1 is SGHAT, CDR2 FQNNGV, per germline. V was cut by 5 bases and J by 0 bases, with 17 bases left in between. This CDR3 reads CASSPRPVGISGANVLTF. The CDR3 coding sequence is TGTGCCAGCAGCCCCCGGCCGGTTGGTATCTCTGGGGCCAACGTCCTGACTTTC.

The table lists this clonotype with a few counts. The rearrangement links TRBV6-2 or TRBV6-3 to TRBJ2-3, with D uncertain. CDR1 is MNHEY and CDR2 is SVGEGT in the germline V gene. Deletions cut 6 bases from V and 0 bases from J, with 10 bases between. This CDR3 is built from 14 residues. Here the CDR3 DNA reads TGTGCCAGCAGGAGGTCCGCAAGCACAGATACGCAGTATTTT. This codes for CASRRSASTDTQYF.

Only a few counts were recorded for this clonotype. The gene calls are TRBV5-1 and TRBJ2-4; TRBD2 is a possible D gene (5 bases). Germline values: CDR1 SGHRS, CDR2 YFSETQ. Deletions cut 2 bases from V and 6 bases from J, with 12 bases between. The CDR3 extends over 14 amino acids. The CDR3 DNA reads TGCGCCAGCAGCTTAGAGGGTACGGTAAACATTCAGTACTTC. Translation: CASSLEGTVNIQYF.

This clonotype has at least ten counts. The chain combines TRBV28 with TRBJ2-3; D may be TRBD1 or TRBD2 (5 bases each). V was clipped by 6 bases and J by 2 bases, with 21 bases between them. Looked up from germline, CDR1 is MDHEN and CDR2 is SYDVKM. This CDR3 region has 17 residues. The CDR3 reads CASSRLWGPTNTDTQYF. CDR3 sequence (DNA): TGTGCCAGCAGCCGCCTCTGGGGACCGACAAACACAGATACGCAGTATTTT.

This clonotype has just a few counts. The J gene is TRBJ1-1, the V gene TRBV5-1; D gene unclear. CDR1 is SGHRS, CDR2 YFSETQ, per germline. The CDR3 consists of 15 residues. V gave up 1 base and J gave up 0 bases, with 10 bases separating them. The CDR3 DNA follows: TGCGCCAGCAGCTTGATGCCGGGAATGAACACTGAAGCTTTCTTT. It is translated as CASSLMPGMNTEAFF.

This rearrangement joins TRBV5-1 to TRBJ2-3; 14 bases are shared with TRBD2. The CDR3 has 18 amino acids. Germline lookup yields CDR1 SGHRS and CDR2 YFSETQ. The V gene end was trimmed by 4 bases and the J gene end by 1 base; junction bases not matched to a gene: 8. The CDR3 DNA reads TGCGCCAGCAGCGCCGGGACTAGCGGGGGAGGGGGCACAGATACGCAGTATTTT. As protein: CASSAGTSGGGGTDTQYF.

J is TRBJ2-5 and V is TRBV7-9, with 10 nucleotides matching TRBD2. Trimming cost V 7 bases and J 5 bases; bases outside gene matches: 16. CDR1 and CDR2 (germline): SEHNR, FQNEAQ (reference sequence). The CDR3 has 17 residues. Written as DNA, the CDR3 is TGTGCCAGCAACCCTCTCCTTTCATCGGGACTAGCGGAGACCCAGTACTTC. Amino acid sequence: CASNPLLSSGLAETQYF.

This clonotype was seen a few times. This rearrangement joins TRBV18 to TRBJ2-2; D is unresolved. The CDR3 covers 15 residues. Trimming left V 0 bases short and J 6 bases short, with 11 bases between. The germline CDR1 and CDR2 sequences are KGHSH and LQKENI. In DNA, the CDR3 is TGTGCCAGCTCACCACCGTGGAGTAAGTCCGGGGAGCTGTTTTTT. Translation: CASSPPWSKSGELFF. The full variable domain, its missing parts supplied by reference TRBV18 and TRBJ2-2, is NAGVMQNPRHLVRRRGQEARLRCSPMKGHSHVYWYRQLPEEGLKFMVYLQKENIIDESGMPKERFSAEFPKEGPSILRIQQVVRGDSAAYFCASSPPWSKSGELFFGEGSRLTVL.

This clonotype was observed a few times. The rearrangement links TRBV29-1 to TRBJ1-2, with unresolved D. The CDR3 contains 11 residues. Germline V lookup: CDR1 SQVTM, CDR2 ANQGSEA. The V end lost 5 bases, the J end lost 6 bases, and 10 bases lay between the germline ends. The CDR3, as DNA: TGCAGCGTTTACGGGAAGAATGGCTACACCTTC. Encoded protein: CSVYGKNGYTF.

The chain couples TRBV6-1 to TRBJ1-4, with 8 bases lining up with TRBD1. Trimming at V came to 8 bases and at J to 4 bases, leaving 6 bases not matched to a gene. Germline V gene data show CDR1 as MNHNS and CDR2 as SASEGT. The CDR3 consists of 14 residues. The CDR3 sequence is CASDRGQRNEKLFF. CDR3 sequence (DNA): TGTGCCAGCGACAGGGGACAGCGTAATGAAAAACTGTTTTTT.

The chain has TRBV20-1 and TRBJ2-5, with D tentatively TRBD2 (5 bases). The germline V gene has CDR1 DFQATT and CDR2 SNEGSKA (reference sequence). Trimming left V 0 bases short and J 3 bases short, with 17 bases between. The CDR3 runs 16 residues. This CDR3 reads CSAREVSSGVKETQYF. The DNA for the CDR3 is TGCAGTGCTAGAGAGGTTTCGAGCGGTGTTAAAGAGACCCAGTACTTC.

This clonotype has more than one count but fewer than ten. The rearrangement uses TRBV2 and TRBJ2-2, with 7 bases fitting TRBD1. This CDR3 has 16 residues. The J segment lost 0 bases and the V segment lost 7 bases, leaving 8 bases of the junction unmatched. Germline lookup yields CDR1 SNHLY and CDR2 FYNNEI. The DNA of the CDR3 is TGTGCCAGCACTCGACAGGGTCCCTCGAACACCGGGGAGCTGTTTTTT. It encodes CASTRQGPSNTGELFF.

V gene TRBV10-3 combines with J gene TRBJ2-5; D is possibly TRBD2 (6 bases). Germline CDR1 reads ENHRY; CDR2 reads SYGVKD. The CDR3 is 17 residues long. Trimming removed 2 bases from V and 2 bases from J, with 18 bases in between. CDR3 region: CAISEKGGLSWQETQYF. DNA of the CDR3: TGTGCCATCAGTGAGAAAGGAGGGTTATCTTGGCAAGAGACCCAGTACTTC.

This clonotype turned up a few times. The chain couples TRBV27 to TRBJ2-3; 10 bases agree with TRBD2. After removal of 4 bases from V and 6 bases from J, the junction contained 4 bases not matched to a gene. CDR1 is MNHEY, CDR2 SMNVEV, per germline (reference sequence). CDR3 length: 14 amino acids. Here the CDR3 reads CASSSSGSVDTQYF. In nucleotides, the CDR3 is TGTGCCAGCAGTTCTAGCGGGAGTGTGGATACGCAGTATTTT.

This clonotype turned up a few times. The chain has TRBV12-3 or TRBV12-4 and TRBJ2-3, with 9 nucleotides matching TRBD2. The CDR3 loop spans 15 amino acids. Trimming removed 2 bases from V and 5 bases from J; junction bases left unmatched: 5. The CDR3 bases are TGTGCCAGCAGTTTATTTGCGGGGGGGGGAGATACGCAGTATTTT. This encodes CASSLFAGGGDTQYF.

This chain uses TRBV3-1 with TRBJ2-7; the D is unclear. The V end was cut by 2 bases, the J end by 5 bases, with 13 bases between. This CDR3 is 14 amino acids long. Germline values: CDR1 LGHDT, CDR2 YNNKEL (reference sequence). DNA of the CDR3: TGTGCCAGCAGCCAAACCAACGTCTTTGACGAGCAGTACTTC. It specifies CASSQTNVFDEQYF.